This TCR beta chain originates from a study of CD4+ T cells in melanoma. The method was immunoSEQ multiplex PCR; TCRdb's version includes in-frame clones alone and lacks a portion of them. The sample shows over 100,000 clones, approximately 90% of them seen only once. CDR3 size: 14 residues. Germline lookup yields CDR1 SGHRS and CDR2 YFSETQ. Trimming cost V 0 bases and J 7 bases, with 13 bases left between them. General observations from the study: A reported correlation linked neoantigen-specific CD4+ T cells to CD8+, macrophage and B cell function.

In the case of this clone: No antigen is known for it.

Sequencing input: peripheral blood. V usage is TRBV5-1 and J usage is TRBJ2-5; TRBD1 is a possible D gene (6 bases). This TCR was sampled from a human donor with melanoma. The CDR3 DNA follows: TGCGCCAGCAGCTTGGAGGGCGGCAGGGGGACCCAGTACTTC. It yields the protein CASSLEGGRGTQYF.